This record looks at one T cell receptor (beta chain) sequence and its context. These data originate in a study of CD8 T cells in Susac syndrome. RNA amounts of about 0.5 to 1 ug underwent reverse transcription with random hexamers. A single record per CDR3 protein comes from TCRdb applying MiXCR to the immunoSEQ multiplex PCR reads. This sample carries roughly 100,000 distinct CDR3 sequences, approximately 94% of them seen once, and the ten largest clones take 0.4% to 0.5%. This CDR3 has 14 residues. V was pared by 1 base and J by 7 bases, with 11 bases between. Germline CDR1 MGHRA, CDR2 YSYEKL. This chain links TRBV4-1 with TRBJ2-1; D is ambiguous. The sequence derives from a human donor with Susac syndrome. Sequencing was carried out using CD8+ T cells from PBMCs. CDR3 amino acids: CASSQVGEGNEQFF. Written as DNA, the CDR3 is TGCGCCAGCAGCCAAGTCGGTGAAGGGAATGAGCAGTTCTTC.